This T cell receptor (beta chain) derives from a study of response to subunit inactivated influenza vaccine. Notes on the study in general: It was the authors' suggestion that each seasonal influenza vaccination recruits few new T cells.

Of note for this clonotype: As yet, its antigen is unknown.

One entry per CDR3 protein, called by TCRdb with MiXCR from the RT-PCR reads. Of roughly 570,000 distinct CDR3 sequences listed, roughly 15% were seen once; the top ten hold around 10%. V lost 1 base and J lost 3; bases outside the gene matches: 4. Germline CDR1 is SGHRS and CDR2 is YFSETQ. This CDR3 region has 14 residues. The material sequenced was PBMCs from blood, taken approximately 12 days after vaccination. This TCR was sampled from a man aged 45-65 years who received an inactivated influenza vaccine. The chain links TRBV5-1 to TRBJ2-7, with 7 bases aligning to TRBD1. The CDR3 nucleotides read TGCGCCAGCAGCTTGCAGGGACAGTTCTACGAGCAGTACTTC. Protein sequence: CASSLQGQFYEQYF.